The rows below give T cell receptor beta chains drawn from one sample of a study of blood T cells in healthy people across ages. MiXCR was run by TCRdb on the 5' RACE reads, yielding one entry per CDR3 protein. The repertoire holds more than 650,000 distinct CDR3 sequences, with 22% as singletons. Sample: blood. These receptors were collected from a man between 65 and 85 years old in good health. The conserved cysteine and the conserved F or W are not part of the CDR3 here. The order of the fields is CDR3 protein, J gene, clone size, V gene. Not all rows give a size; the values are once, few, many and, for expanded clones, a class.

CDR3 protein: ASSYSLGGTNTEAF
J gene: TRBJ1-1
clone size: .
V gene: TRBV6-8

CDR3 protein: ASSPGAYTIY
J gene: TRBJ1-3
clone size: few
V gene: TRBV12-3/TRBV12-4

CDR3 protein: ASSSRTGGETQY
J gene: TRBJ2-5
clone size: few
V gene: TRBV7-2

CDR3 protein: VSSEAKTGTQF
J gene: TRBJ2-1
clone size: .
V gene: TRBV2

CDR3 protein: ASSSPINTIY
J gene: TRBJ1-3
clone size: .
V gene: TRBV28

CDR3 protein: ASSFEGGGLAKNIQY
J gene: TRBJ2-4
clone size: once
V gene: TRBV12-3/TRBV12-4

CDR3 protein: ASSQTGGVGNTIY
J gene: TRBJ1-3
clone size: .
V gene: TRBV4-3

CDR3 protein: ASSLTSRRLYNEQF
J gene: .
clone size: .
V gene: TRBV5-6

CDR3 protein: ASSSFGNEQF
J gene: TRBJ2-1
clone size: many
V gene: TRBV12-3/TRBV12-4

CDR3 protein: ASSVGGREKLF
J gene: TRBJ1-4
clone size: few
V gene: TRBV28

CDR3 protein: SARDTRGPESSYEQY
J gene: .
clone size: few
V gene: TRBV20-1

CDR3 protein: SARRSGLTQY
J gene: TRBJ2-3
clone size: many
V gene: TRBV20-1

CDR3 protein: ASSLSRDRVRETQY
J gene: TRBJ2-5
clone size: many
V gene: TRBV7-9

CDR3 protein: ASSERHDTQY
J gene: TRBJ2-3
clone size: few
V gene: TRBV27

CDR3 protein: SARVADRKPETQY
J gene: TRBJ2-5
clone size: .
V gene: TRBV20-1

CDR3 protein: ASSLGGGTETQY
J gene: TRBJ2-5
clone size: few
V gene: TRBV5-1

CDR3 protein: ASRETSGIETQY
J gene: .
clone size: many
V gene: TRBV6-6

CDR3 protein: SAVTGIGDTQY
J gene: TRBJ2-3
clone size: .
V gene: TRBV20-1

CDR3 protein: ASNPSGGYNEQF
J gene: .
clone size: .
V gene: TRBV12-3/TRBV12-4

CDR3 protein: ASSTRGGGPHNEQF
J gene: TRBJ2-1
clone size: .
V gene: TRBV19

CDR3 protein: ASSLSPYRRPGTYEQY
J gene: TRBJ2-7
clone size: .
V gene: TRBV27

CDR3 protein: ASSQVFNTEAF
J gene: TRBJ1-1
clone size: few
V gene: TRBV3-1

CDR3 protein: SVRRDRGYEQF
J gene: .
clone size: .
V gene: TRBV29-1

CDR3 protein: ATSRDKADYGYT
J gene: TRBJ1-2
clone size: .
V gene: TRBV15

CDR3 protein: ASSLGPLTSGTGGLKTQY
J gene: TRBJ2-5
clone size: few
V gene: TRBV5-5

CDR3 protein: SPQGDQGGQF
J gene: .
clone size: few
V gene: TRBV20-1

CDR3 protein: ASSLGVLVYEQY
J gene: .
clone size: few
V gene: TRBV7-2

CDR3 protein: SASNSGTKQNIQY
J gene: TRBJ2-4
clone size: few
V gene: TRBV20-1

CDR3 protein: ASSITGTSYNEQF
J gene: .
clone size: few
V gene: TRBV5-1

CDR3 protein: ASSPRSRQVKRDIQY
J gene: TRBJ2-4
clone size: .
V gene: TRBV6-5

CDR3 protein: ASSPSPDRYNEQF
J gene: TRBJ2-1
clone size: few
V gene: TRBV11-3

CDR3 protein: ASSVYTGTGYHEQY
J gene: TRBJ2-7
clone size: .
V gene: TRBV7-9

CDR3 protein: ATSGEGRGYT
J gene: TRBJ1-2
clone size: few
V gene: TRBV24-1

CDR3 protein: SADGLAGTDTQY
J gene: TRBJ2-3
clone size: .
V gene: TRBV20-1

CDR3 protein: SPTSGGVRTQY
J gene: TRBJ2-3
clone size: .
V gene: TRBV20-1

CDR3 protein: ASSQDHPGKGGYT
J gene: TRBJ1-2
clone size: .
V gene: TRBV4-2

CDR3 protein: SAPRGGNQPQH
J gene: TRBJ1-5
clone size: .
V gene: TRBV20-1

CDR3 protein: ASRGLAGVFEQF
J gene: TRBJ2-1
clone size: .
V gene: TRBV12-3/TRBV12-4

CDR3 protein: ASSPNVQGTDTQY
J gene: TRBJ2-3
clone size: .
V gene: TRBV18

CDR3 protein: SARGAGPSYNEQF
J gene: TRBJ2-1
clone size: .
V gene: TRBV20-1

CDR3 protein: SANGGGIGTDTQY
J gene: TRBJ2-3
clone size: .
V gene: TRBV20-1

CDR3 protein: ASSLLAAIETQY
J gene: TRBJ2-5
clone size: .
V gene: TRBV27

CDR3 protein: AATRDRAHTEAF
J gene: TRBJ1-1
clone size: few
V gene: TRBV6-5

CDR3 protein: ASSLVEGVNQPQH
J gene: TRBJ1-5
clone size: .
V gene: TRBV7-6

CDR3 protein: ASSEATSVNEQF
J gene: .
clone size: .
V gene: TRBV5-1

CDR3 protein: ASSLQGLGTDTQY
J gene: TRBJ2-3
clone size: .
V gene: TRBV5-6

CDR3 protein: SARDRWPIGEKLF
J gene: TRBJ1-4
clone size: few
V gene: TRBV20-1

CDR3 protein: ASRLGQMNTEAF
J gene: TRBJ1-1
clone size: .
V gene: TRBV3-1

CDR3 protein: ASSPDGISNQPQH
J gene: TRBJ1-5
clone size: few
V gene: TRBV11-2

CDR3 protein: ASSLEQFGNTIY
J gene: TRBJ1-3
clone size: .
V gene: TRBV12-3/TRBV12-4

CDR3 protein: ASSAPGHTSNQPQH
J gene: TRBJ1-5
clone size: .
V gene: TRBV6-6

CDR3 protein: SARWGGGARDNEQF
J gene: TRBJ2-1
clone size: .
V gene: TRBV20-1

CDR3 protein: ASSLGPVTNEKLF
J gene: TRBJ1-4
clone size: few
V gene: TRBV5-1

CDR3 protein: ASSPWTKIGQPQH
J gene: TRBJ1-5
clone size: .
V gene: TRBV6-5